The 15 T cell receptor beta chains listed next were all sequenced from one sample in a study of long-term antiretroviral therapy in people with HIV. Researchers ran immunoSEQ v3.0 at survey level. The table came from immunoSEQ multiplex PCR; TCRdb's copy has only in-frame clones and leaves some out. The table includes some 23,000 clones, roughly 78% detected once. The source material was unsorted PBMCs, sampled 1.2 years after starting antiretroviral therapy. The receptors were gathered from a woman aged 40 to 49 with HIV.

This clone was seen a single time. The chain employs TRBV30 and TRBJ2-6; D possibly uses TRBD1 or TRBD2 (5 bases each). The CDR3 spans 12 residues. Trimming cost V 0 bases and J 12 bases, with 9 bases left between them. Germline CDR1 GTSNPN, CDR2 SVGIG (reference sequence). CDR3 nucleotide sequence: TGTGCCTGGAGTGTGATAGGGACCGTCCTGACTTTC. Translated: CAWSVIGTVLTF.

The CDR3 loop is CASSFSGGSRYTQYF. In nucleotides, the CDR3 is TGTGCCAGCAGCTTCTCAGGGGGCTCTCGCTATACGCAGTATTTT. The V and J genes are TRBV7-9 and TRBJ2-3; 8 bases align to TRBD1. The V gene end was trimmed by 3 bases and the J gene end by 7 bases; junction bases not matched to a gene: 9. Germline V gene data show CDR1 as SEHNR and CDR2 as FQNEAQ (reference sequence). The CDR3 extends over 15 amino acids.

J is TRBJ2-3 and V is TRBV14; possibly TRBD1 for D (6 bases). Germline CDR1 SGHDN, CDR2 FVKESK. This CDR3 has 13 residues. V lost 4 bases and J 4 bases, leaving 9 bases between the germline ends. The CDR3 sequence: CASSRNRADTQYF. CDR3 in DNA: TGTGCCAGCAGCCGCAACAGGGCAGATACGCAGTATTTT.

The rearrangement joins TRBV7-9 to TRBJ1-1; perhaps TRBD1 as D (5 bases). The CDR3 runs 12 residues. Germline lookup yields CDR1 SEHNR and CDR2 FQNEAQ (reference sequence). V was shortened by 5 bases and J by 4 bases, with 8 bases between the two germline ends. The chain's CDR3 is CASSRQSTEAFF. CDR3 DNA sequence: TGTGCCAGCAGCAGACAGAGCACTGAAGCTTTCTTT.

The rearrangement joins TRBV27 to TRBJ2-7; tentatively, D is TRBD1 (5 bases). Per the germline V gene, CDR1 is MNHEY and CDR2 is SMNVEV (reference sequence). V was cut by 6 bases and J by 3 bases, with 12 bases left in between. The CDR3 is 13 amino acids. CDR3 protein: CASRTGPNYEQYF. In DNA form, the CDR3 reads TGTGCCAGCAGAACAGGACCCAACTACGAGCAGTACTTC.

This clone was counted a single time. This chain uses TRBV4-2 with TRBJ2-5; 7 positions match TRBD2. Germline lookup yields CDR1 LGHNA and CDR2 YNFKEQ. The CDR3 is 16 amino acids. The trim removed 1 base at V and 2 bases at J, leaving 7 bases unmatched. The CDR3 DNA is TGTGCCAGCAGCCAAGTGGGGGGGGAGAAGCAAGAGACCCAGTACTTC. This translates into CASSQVGGEKQETQYF.

This clone was observed a handful of times. The V and J genes are TRBV5-1 and TRBJ2-7; D unresolved. V was trimmed by 4 bases and J by 0 bases, leaving 8 bases between them. The CDR3 length is 13 residues. The V gene's germline CDR1 is SGHRS and CDR2 YFSETQ. The CDR3 is CASSPTSSYEQYF. The CDR3 bases are TGCGCCAGCAGCCCGACAAGCTCCTACGAGCAGTACTTC.

The gene calls are TRBV29-1 and TRBJ2-5, with TRBD2 identical over 11 bases. This CDR3 has 13 amino acids. J lost 4 bases, V lost 5 bases, and 3 bases had no gene match. Germline values: CDR1 SQVTM, CDR2 ANQGSEA. In nucleotides, the CDR3 is TGCAGCGTTATAGCGGGAGGGGGAGAGACCCAGTACTTC. Residues: CSVIAGGGETQYF.

The chain combines TRBV6-6 with TRBJ2-5, with D possibly being TRBD2 (5 bases). Germline V gene data show CDR1 as MNHNY and CDR2 as SVGAGI (reference sequence). The CDR3 sequence is 14 residues long. The V end was cut by 4 bases, the J end by 1 base, with 10 bases between. The CDR3 bases are TGTGCCAGCAGTTCCTTCCGGGGCCAAGAGACCCAGTACTTC. The encoded protein is CASSSFRGQETQYF.

The DNA for the CDR3 is TGTGCCAGCAGCTTAGGGTCGATCAATCAGCCCCAGCATTTT. It codes for CASSLGSINQPQHF. V and J are TRBV7-8 and TRBJ1-5, with unresolved D. Germline assignment: CDR1 SGHVS and CDR2 FQNEAQ. This CDR3 has 14 amino acids. V lost 1 base and J 3 bases, leaving 7 bases between the germline ends.

This chain joins TRBV6-6 and TRBJ2-7, with D hard to call. V lost 5 bases and J 2 bases, leaving 16 bases between the germline ends. From germline, CDR1 is MNHNY and CDR2 SVGAGI (reference sequence). The CDR3 contains 15 residues. The CDR3 loop reads CASSPHELGPYEQYF. The CDR3 DNA reads TGTGCCAGCAGTCCCCACGAGCTCGGTCCCTACGAGCAGTACTTC.

This chain joins TRBV5-1 and TRBJ2-3; D is tentatively TRBD1 or TRBD2 (6 bases each). V dropped 0 bases and J dropped 5 bases, with 10 bases sitting between them. Germline V gene sequence: CDR1 SGHRS, CDR2 YFSETQ. CDR3 length: 14 amino acids. The CDR3 is CASSLGRGVDTQYF. In DNA, the CDR3 is TGCGCCAGCAGCTTGGGGAGGGGGGTAGATACGCAGTATTTT.

CDR3: CASRRTGGEGEQYF. The CDR3 DNA follows: TGTGCCAGCAGAAGGACAGGGGGCGAAGGCGAGCAGTACTTC. The V and J genes are TRBV6-6 and TRBJ2-7; 11 bases align to TRBD1. The V segment lost 6 bases and the J segment 6 bases; nucleotides outside the gene matches: 7. The CDR3 has 14 residues. Germline assignment: CDR1 MNHNY and CDR2 SVGAGI (reference sequence).

The chain recombines TRBV25-1 with TRBJ2-7; possible D gene TRBD2, 5 bases. Germline CDR1 MGHDK, CDR2 SYGVNS. V lost 5 bases and J lost 6, with 5 bases in between. The CDR3 has 10 residues. This CDR3 reads CASSRGEQYF. The DNA of the CDR3 is TGTGCCAGCAGTCGGGGCGAGCAGTACTTC.

The rearrangement joins TRBV2 to TRBJ2-6, with D unresolved. The CDR3 is made up of 16 amino acids. Trimming removed 7 bases at V and 0 bases at J, with 13 bases between. Germline loops: CDR1 SNHLY, CDR2 FYNNEI. CDR3 loop: CASTRQPLSGANVLTF. The CDR3 coding sequence is TGTGCCAGCACCAGGCAACCCCTCTCTGGGGCCAACGTCCTGACTTTC. Combining the CDR3 with reference TRBV2 and TRBJ2-6 gives the whole variable domain EPEVTQTPSHQVTQMGQEVILRCVPISNHLYFYWYRQILGQKVEFLVSFYNNEISEKSEIFDDQFSVERPDGSNFTLKIRSTKLEDSAMYFCASTRQPLSGANVLTFGAGSRLTVL.